This T cell receptor (beta chain) was documented in a study of tumor-infiltrating lymphocytes in primary liver carcinoma. Study background: Aged between 30 and 69 years, the patients were men and women. Tumors measured about 4 to 11 cm and were stage T1-T3 N0M0.

Unsorted whole blood yielded blood RNA, and germline DNA was extracted as well. Every patient had chronic HBV infection and was treatment-naive. As to this clonotype: Its antigen is not known.

General study findings and limits: Tumor region pairs overlapped more than did tumor-adjacent and tumor-blood pairs.

Priming with a constant-region primer yielded TCR beta cDNA from 500 ng total RNA. Libraries of TCR beta came from three nested multiplex PCR rounds with slightly modified ARM-PCR. Rounds one and two of PCR, each of approximately 11 cycles, were primed with TRBV1-TRBV30 forward primers and a C-beta reverse primer. TCRdb used MiXCR to reprocess the multiplex PCR reads, holding one entry per CDR3 protein. The sample yields approximately 330,000 distinct CDR3 sequences, approximately 65% seen once. With 6 bases clipped from V and 11 bases from J, the junction kept 8 bases outside the gene matches. The CDR3 has 11 amino acids. Germline CDR1 and CDR2: DFQATT and SNEGSKA (reference sequence).

Sequenced sample: peripheral blood. The chain combines TRBV20-1 with TRBJ1-1, with TRBD1 matching over 8 bases. This TCR was recovered from a man aged 35-49 years with primary liver carcinoma and hepatitis B virus infection. CDR3 nucleotides: TGCAGTGCCCAGACAGGGGATGTGGCTTTCTTT. It yields the protein CSAQTGDVAFF.